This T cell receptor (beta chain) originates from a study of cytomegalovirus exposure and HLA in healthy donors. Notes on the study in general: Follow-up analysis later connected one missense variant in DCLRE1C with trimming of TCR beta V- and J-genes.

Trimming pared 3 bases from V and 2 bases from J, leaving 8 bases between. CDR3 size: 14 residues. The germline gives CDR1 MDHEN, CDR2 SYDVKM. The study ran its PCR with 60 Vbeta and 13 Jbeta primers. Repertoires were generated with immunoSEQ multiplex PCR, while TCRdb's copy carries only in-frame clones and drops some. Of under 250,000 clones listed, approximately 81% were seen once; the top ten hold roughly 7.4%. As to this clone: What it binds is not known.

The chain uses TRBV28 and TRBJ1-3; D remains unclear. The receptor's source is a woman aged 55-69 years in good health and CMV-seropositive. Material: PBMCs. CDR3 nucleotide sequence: TGTGCCAGCAGTTTGAGGGTAGCTGGAAACACCATATATTTT. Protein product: CASSLRVAGNTIYF.